This T cell receptor (beta chain) was found in a study of T cells in Graves' hyperthyroidism and ophthalmopathy. TCR beta CDR3 sequences were amplified from RNA transcripts. TCR CDR3 underwent first-round RT-PCR with the HTBI primer set. MiXCR, run by TCRdb on the multiplex PCR reads, gives a single entry per CDR3 protein. The top ten clones hold 15% to 20% of a sample with 540,000 or so distinct CDR3 sequences, about half of them seen once. Comments on this clonotype: This may come from a read error, since a much larger clone is one base off.

From germline, CDR1 is SGHAT and CDR2 FQNNGV. CDR3 length equals 14 residues. Diagnoses used clinical symptoms, serum thyroxine and TRAb, thyroid ultrasound and orbital computed tomography. This TCR was recovered from an adult woman with Graves' disease, either hyperthyroidism or ophthalmopathy (not recorded which). This chain uses TRBV11-2 with TRBJ2-7; D is ambiguous. Sequencing was performed on peripheral blood or thyroid tissue (not recorded which). CDR3 nucleotides: TGTGCCAGCAGCTTAGGTATCAGATCCTACGAGCATTACTTC. Residues: CASSLGIRSYEHYF.